This TCR beta chain was sequenced in a study of CD4 T cells in relation to SARS-CoV-2 and coronaviruses. In germline, CDR1 is MGHRA, CDR2 YSYEKL. This CDR3 region has 13 residues. The V and J ends lost 0 bases and 6 bases respectively, with 6 bases between them. The unexposed donors gave CD4+ T cells in about 2010-2019, prior to COVID-19. CD4+ T cells were isolated from the cells after less than 13 days of culture. In the case of this clone: Antigen unknown.

The assay was immunoSEQ multiplex PCR, and TCRdb's table has in-frame clones only and misses some. The table has some 19,000 clones, about 80% seen once. The sample consisted of CD4+ T cells from PBMCs, cultured in vitro. This sequence was found in a human donor in good health. This chain uses TRBV4-1 with TRBJ1-5; unclear D gene. The CDR3 here is CASSQDYFQPQHF. The DNA for the CDR3 is TGCGCCAGCAGCCAAGATTACTTTCAGCCCCAGCATTTT.